This T cell receptor (beta chain) was recovered during a study of T-cell reconstitution after alpha-beta-depleted transplantation in children. Germline V gene lookup returns CDR1 DFQATT and CDR2 SNEGSKA (reference sequence). V shed 6 bases and J 1 base; nucleotides not matched to a gene: 15. This CDR3 region has 17 residues. As it was prepared, the TCRbeta library received unique molecular identifiers. TCRdb itself ran the PCR reads through MiXCR, one entry per CDR3 protein. The profile shows some 500,000 distinct CDR3 sequences, approximately 32% of them singletons. The specimen comprised PBMCs from the stem cell graft donor, sampled from the stem cell graft. The TCR originated in a human donor who donated a stem cell graft to a child with aplastic anemia. This chain joins TRBV20-1 and TRBJ2-3; 8 bases line up with TRBD2. CDR3 in DNA: TGCAGTGCCCCAGCCCTTGGACTAGCTTACGGCACAGATACGCAGTATTTT. Translated: CSAPALGLAYGTDTQYF.